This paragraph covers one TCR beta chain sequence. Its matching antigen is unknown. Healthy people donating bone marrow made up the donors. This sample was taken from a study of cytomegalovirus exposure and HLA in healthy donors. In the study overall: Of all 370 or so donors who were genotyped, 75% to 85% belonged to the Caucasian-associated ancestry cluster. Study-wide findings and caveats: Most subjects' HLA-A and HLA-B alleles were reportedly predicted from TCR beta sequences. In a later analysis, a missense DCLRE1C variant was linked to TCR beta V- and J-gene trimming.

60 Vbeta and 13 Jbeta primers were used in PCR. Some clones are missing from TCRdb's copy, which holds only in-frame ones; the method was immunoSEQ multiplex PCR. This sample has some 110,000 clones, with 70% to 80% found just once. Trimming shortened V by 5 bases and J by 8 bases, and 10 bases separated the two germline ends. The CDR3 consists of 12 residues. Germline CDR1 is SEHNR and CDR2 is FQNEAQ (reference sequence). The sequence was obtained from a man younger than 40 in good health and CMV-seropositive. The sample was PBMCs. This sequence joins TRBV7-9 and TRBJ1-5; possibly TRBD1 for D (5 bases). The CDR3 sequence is CASSLTGEPQHF. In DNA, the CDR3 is TGTGCCAGCAGCCTGACGGGGGAGCCCCAGCATTTT.